The present TCR beta chain was sequenced within a study of blood T cell repertoires in COVID-19. At the level of the study: Collection of acute and convalescent COVID-19 samples took place in the United States, Italy and Spain. T cells, B-cell-depleted T cells, or PBMCs provided the cDNA or gDNA that served as material.

The V gene's germline CDR1 is KGHSH and CDR2 LQKENI. After removal of 6 bases from V and 6 bases from J, the junction contained 6 bases not matched to a gene. The CDR3 contains 14 residues. Authors' analysis steps: Estimation of nucleated cell counts was performed using reference gene primer amplification. Clones were read by immunoSEQ multiplex PCR, and TCRdb kept only the in-frame ones, dropping some. Clone size and the V and J calls come from that table; the DNA yielded D and trimming. In the table there are around 42,000 clones, nearly 90% of which are singletons. This sequence originates from a man in his fifties or sixties with active COVID-19. The chain joins TRBV18 to TRBJ1-5, with 9 bases fitting TRBD1. Source material: peripheral blood. CDR3 loop: CASSQGQGGQPQHF. The CDR3 DNA follows: TGTGCCAGCTCCCAGGGACAGGGAGGTCAGCCCCAGCATTTT. The entire variable domain, with the rest obtained from reference TRBV18 and TRBJ1-5, is as follows: NAGVMQNPRHLVRRRGQEARLRCSPMKGHSHVYWYRQLPEEGLKFMVYLQKENIIDESGMPKERFSAEFPKEGPSILRIQQVVRGDSAAYFCASSQGQGGQPQHFGDGTRLSIL.